This T cell receptor (beta chain) was sequenced in a study of control samples from healthy donors and cancer patients. This CDR3 comprises 13 residues. The germline CDR1 and CDR2 sequences are SGHDT and YYEEEE. Trimming shortened V by 0 bases and J by 6 bases, and 7 bases separated the two germline ends. Using immunoSEQ multiplex PCR, the repertoire was profiled, and TCRdb retains in-frame clones only, with some absent. The data hold 150,000 to 200,000 clones, with over 90% observed a single time. The sample was blood. This TCR came from a woman in her thirties in good health. The chain has TRBV5-6 and TRBJ1-5; D is ambiguous. This CDR3 reads CASSLGVVQPQHF. The DNA for the CDR3 is TGTGCCAGCAGCTTGGGGGTGGTTCAGCCCCAGCATTTT.